This T cell receptor (beta chain) was sequenced during a study of CD8 T cells in ankylosing spondylitis. This clonotype was seen at least ten times. One entry per CDR3 protein results from TCRdb running MiXCR on the 5' RACE reads. Here the sample spans 40,000 or so distinct CDR3 sequences, under 13% being singletons. The sequencing sample was made of blood, either unsorted or a sorted T cell fraction (not recorded which). This receptor was identified in a male donor with ankylosing spondylitis or in good health (not recorded which).

The CDR3 coding sequence is TGTGCCAGCAGCTTAGTCGGGGAAATGCAGTATTTT. Translating it yields CASSLVGEMQYF. The V gene is TRBV7-6, the J gene TRBJ2-3; a possible D gene is TRBD2 (5 bases). The V end was cut by 1 base, the J end by 11 bases, with 10 bases between. The germline V gene has CDR1 SGHVS and CDR2 FNYEAQ. This CDR3 contains 12 residues.